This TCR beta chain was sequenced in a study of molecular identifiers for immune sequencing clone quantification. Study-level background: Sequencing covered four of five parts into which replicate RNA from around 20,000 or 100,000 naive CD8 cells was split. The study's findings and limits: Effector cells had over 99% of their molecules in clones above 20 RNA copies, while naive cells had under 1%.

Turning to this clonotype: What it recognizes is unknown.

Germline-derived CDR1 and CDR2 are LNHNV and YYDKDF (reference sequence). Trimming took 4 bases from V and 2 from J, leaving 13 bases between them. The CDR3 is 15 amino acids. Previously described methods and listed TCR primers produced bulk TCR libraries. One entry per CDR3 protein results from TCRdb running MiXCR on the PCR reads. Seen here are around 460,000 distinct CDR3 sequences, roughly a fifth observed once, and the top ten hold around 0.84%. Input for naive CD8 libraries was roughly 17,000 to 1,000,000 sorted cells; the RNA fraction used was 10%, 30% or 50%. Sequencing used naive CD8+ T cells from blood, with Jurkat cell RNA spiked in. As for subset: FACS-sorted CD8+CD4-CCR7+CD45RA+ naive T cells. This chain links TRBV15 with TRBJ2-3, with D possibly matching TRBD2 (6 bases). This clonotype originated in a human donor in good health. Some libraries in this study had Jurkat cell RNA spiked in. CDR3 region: CATSIEGRDTDTQYF. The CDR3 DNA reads TGTGCCACCAGCATAGAGGGGCGGGACACAGATACGCAGTATTTT.